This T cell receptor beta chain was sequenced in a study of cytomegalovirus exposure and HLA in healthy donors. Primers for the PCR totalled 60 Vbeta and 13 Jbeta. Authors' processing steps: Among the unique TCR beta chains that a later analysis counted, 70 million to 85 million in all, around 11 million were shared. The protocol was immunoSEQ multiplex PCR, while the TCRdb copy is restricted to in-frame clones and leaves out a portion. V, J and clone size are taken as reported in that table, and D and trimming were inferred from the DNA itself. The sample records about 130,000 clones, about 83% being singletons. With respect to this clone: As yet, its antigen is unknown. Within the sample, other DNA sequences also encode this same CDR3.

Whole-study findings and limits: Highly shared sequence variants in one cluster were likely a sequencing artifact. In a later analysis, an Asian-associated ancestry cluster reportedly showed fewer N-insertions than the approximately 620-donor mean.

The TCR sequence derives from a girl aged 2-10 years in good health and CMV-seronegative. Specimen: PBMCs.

CDR3 DNA: TGTGCCAGCAGTTACTCGAGCTCCTACGAGCAGTACTTC. Protein product: CASSYSSSYEQYF. V gene TRBV6-6 combines with J gene TRBJ2-7, with no clear D. The ends were cut back, 0 bases at V and 0 bases at J, with 3 bases in the middle. The germline V gene has CDR1 MNHNY and CDR2 SVGAGI (reference sequence). The CDR3 runs to 13 residues.